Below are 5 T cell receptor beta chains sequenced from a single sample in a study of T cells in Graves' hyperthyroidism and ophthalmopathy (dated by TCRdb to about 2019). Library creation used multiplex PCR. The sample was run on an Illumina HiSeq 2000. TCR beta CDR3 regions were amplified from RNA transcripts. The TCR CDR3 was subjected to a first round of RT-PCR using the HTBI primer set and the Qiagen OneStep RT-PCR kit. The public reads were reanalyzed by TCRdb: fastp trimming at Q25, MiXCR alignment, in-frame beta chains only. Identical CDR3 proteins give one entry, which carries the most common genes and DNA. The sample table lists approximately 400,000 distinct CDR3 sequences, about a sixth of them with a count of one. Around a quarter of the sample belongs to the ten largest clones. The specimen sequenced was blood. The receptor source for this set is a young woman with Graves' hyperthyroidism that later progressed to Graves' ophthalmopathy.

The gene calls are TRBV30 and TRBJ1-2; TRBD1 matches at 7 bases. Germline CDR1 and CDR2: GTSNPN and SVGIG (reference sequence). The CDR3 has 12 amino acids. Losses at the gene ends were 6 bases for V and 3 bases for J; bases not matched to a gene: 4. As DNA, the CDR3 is TGTGCCTGTATAGGGACAGACTATGGCTACACCTTC. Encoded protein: CACIGTDYGYTF.

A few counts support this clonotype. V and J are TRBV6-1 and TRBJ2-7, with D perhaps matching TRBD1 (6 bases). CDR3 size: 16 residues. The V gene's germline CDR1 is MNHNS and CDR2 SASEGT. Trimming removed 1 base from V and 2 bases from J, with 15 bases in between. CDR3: CASSEVSGTHPYEQYF. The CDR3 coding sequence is TGTGCCAGCAGTGAAGTGTCCGGGACACATCCCTACGAGCAGTACTTC.

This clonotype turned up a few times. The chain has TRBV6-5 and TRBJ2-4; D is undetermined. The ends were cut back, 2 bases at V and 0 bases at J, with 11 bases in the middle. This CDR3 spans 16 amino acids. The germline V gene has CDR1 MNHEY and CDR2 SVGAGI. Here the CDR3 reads CASSYPKKGAKNIQYF. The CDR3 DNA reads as TGTGCCAGCAGTTACCCCAAGAAAGGAGCCAAAAACATTCAGTACTTC.

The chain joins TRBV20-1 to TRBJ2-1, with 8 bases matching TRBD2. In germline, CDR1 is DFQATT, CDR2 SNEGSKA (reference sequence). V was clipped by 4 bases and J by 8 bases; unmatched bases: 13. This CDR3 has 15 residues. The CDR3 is CSAKGRAGEVDEQFF. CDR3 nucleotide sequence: TGCAGTGCTAAAGGGCGAGCGGGAGAGGTCGATGAGCAGTTCTTC.

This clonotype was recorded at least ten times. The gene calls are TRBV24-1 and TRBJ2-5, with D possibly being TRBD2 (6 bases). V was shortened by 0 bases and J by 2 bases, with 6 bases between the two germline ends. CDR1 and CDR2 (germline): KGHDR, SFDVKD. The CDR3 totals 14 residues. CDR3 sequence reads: CATSDLGGQETQYF. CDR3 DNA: TGTGCCACCAGTGATTTGGGGGGGCAAGAGACCCAGTACTTC.